The 4 T cell receptor beta chains below come from one sample, sequenced in a study of vaccination effects on CD4 cells after COVID-19. The protocol was immunoSEQ multiplex PCR, while the TCRdb copy is restricted to in-frame clones and leaves out a portion. This table has tens of thousands of clones, 60% to 80% appearing once. These receptors have no identified antigens. Expansion of antigen-specific CD4+ T cells with viral peptide pools was carried out by the ViraFEST assay before sequencing. On roughly day 10 of culture, CD4+ T cells were separated out. The specimen comprised CD4+ T cells from PBMCs cultured with HCoV-229E spike peptides, sampled before COVID-19 vaccination. The source of these receptors is a human donor who received a COVID-19 vaccine.

The chain uses TRBV7-2 and TRBJ1-5, with D possibly being TRBD1 (5 bases). The germline gives CDR1 SGHTA, CDR2 FQGNSA. The V end was cut by 4 bases, the J end by 6 bases, with 16 bases between. The length of the CDR3 is 15 residues. In DNA form, the CDR3 reads TGTGCCAGCAGCTCCCAAGAGGGGCTAGGTCAGCCCCAGCATTTT. Translation: CASSSQEGLGQPQHF.

The V and J genes are TRBV7-2 and TRBJ2-4; 10 bases are shared with TRBD1. In germline, CDR1 is SGHTA, CDR2 FQGNSA. J gave up 7 bases and V 1 base, and 1 base lay outside the gene matches. The CDR3 consists of 14 residues. The CDR3 DNA sequence: TGTGCCAGCAGCTTAGGGGGACAGGGGAACATTCAGTACTTC. Its protein product is CASSLGGQGNIQYF. Full variable domain (missing parts from reference TRBV7-2 and TRBJ2-4): GAGVSQSPSNKVTEKGKDVELRCDPISGHTALYWYRQSLGQGLEFLIYFQGNSAPDKSGLPSDRFSAERTGGSVSTLTIQRTQQEDSAVYLCASSLGGQGNIQYFGAGTRLSVL.

V and J are TRBV7-2 and TRBJ1-3; D gene uncertain. This CDR3 comprises 15 residues. Germline assignment: CDR1 SGHTA and CDR2 FQGNSA. V was trimmed by 0 bases and J by 0 bases, leaving 6 bases between them. The CDR3 loop reads CASSLAHTSGNTIYF. DNA for the CDR3: TGTGCCAGCAGCTTAGCACATACCTCTGGAAACACCATATATTTT.

This clone was observed a few times. This sequence joins TRBV4-1 and TRBJ1-2; unclear D gene. Germline values: CDR1 MGHRA, CDR2 YSYEKL. Trimming pared 1 base from V and 1 base from J, leaving 4 bases between. The CDR3 loop spans 13 amino acids. CDR3 region: CASSQGVNYGYTF. In DNA, the CDR3 is TGCGCCAGCAGCCAAGGGGTTAACTATGGCTACACCTTC.